This T cell receptor beta chain comes out of a study of T cells in Graves' hyperthyroidism and ophthalmopathy. The CDR3 contains 11 residues. Per germline, CDR1 SNHLY and CDR2 FYNNEI. V was clipped by 6 bases and J by 8 bases, with 10 bases between them. This clonotype was seen many times. Antigen unknown. Findings and limits, study-wide: Among thyroid clonotypes expanded above 0.001, most also appeared in blood. Ophthalmopathy cases were set apart from stable hyperthyroidism by a 13 V-J model.

Amplification yielded TCR beta CDR3 regions, with RNA transcripts as the source. The HTBI primer set was used in a first-round RT-PCR of the TCR CDR3. TCRdb re-called the multiplex PCR reads through MiXCR, storing one row per CDR3 protein. The sample gives hundreds of thousands of distinct CDR3 sequences, more than 11% of which show up once; 20% to 25% is in the top ten. Subjects aged 18 to 65 presented with newly diagnosed hyperthyroidism of less than 2 months' duration. V gene TRBV2 combines with J gene TRBJ1-2; no clear D. The receptor's source is a woman in her 30s with Graves' hyperthyroidism. Sequencing was done on a sample of blood. This CDR3 reads CASSPGGGYTF. CDR3 coding DNA: TGTGCCAGCAGCCCGGGAGGGGGCTACACCTTC.